These T cell receptor beta chains were read from a single sample in a study of control samples from healthy donors and cancer patients. TCRdb keeps only in-frame clones here, not all; method: immunoSEQ multiplex PCR. The data contain about 150,000 clones, nearly 95% of them singletons. The sample taken for sequencing was blood. The receptors were gathered from a man in his forties or fifties in good health. Both conserved end residues are part of each CDR3. The order of the fields is V gene, J gene, D gene, clone size, CDR3 protein, CDR3 DNA. The D gene is left open where the match is weak. Clone size, where shown, is once, few, many, or a class for clones that have expanded.

v_gene: TRBV5-8; j_gene: TRBJ1-1; d_gene: TRBD1; abundance: NA; CDR3aa: CASSFGTGKENTEAFF; CDR3nt: TGTGCCAGCAGCTTTGGGACAGGGAAGGAAAACACTGAAGCTTTCTTT
v_gene: TRBV5-1; j_gene: TRBJ2-6; d_gene: TRBD2; abundance: NA; CDR3aa: CASSLGESSGSPRRSGANVLTF; CDR3nt: TGCGCCAGCAGCTTGGGGGAATCTAGCGGGAGTCCAAGACGCTCTGGGGCCAACGTCCTGACTTTC
v_gene: TRBV19; j_gene: TRBJ1-5; d_gene: TRBD1; abundance: NA; CDR3aa: CASSETGSRQPQHF; CDR3nt: TGTGCCAGTAGTGAGACAGGGTCCCGTCAGCCCCAGCATTTT
v_gene: TRBV20-1; j_gene: TRBJ1-2; d_gene: TRBD1; abundance: NA; CDR3aa: CSADGQGDYTF; CDR3nt: TGCAGTGCGGACGGACAGGGAGACTACACCTTC
v_gene: TRBV5-1; j_gene: TRBJ1-2; d_gene: TRBD1; abundance: NA; CDR3aa: CASSYGQEVGYTF; CDR3nt: TGCGCCAGCAGCTACGGACAGGAAGTTGGCTACACCTTC
v_gene: TRBV11-2; j_gene: TRBJ1-5; d_gene: NA; abundance: few; CDR3aa: CASSLDRNQPQHF; CDR3nt: TGTGCCAGCAGCTTAGATCGAAATCAGCCCCAGCATTTT
v_gene: TRBV28; j_gene: TRBJ1-4; d_gene: NA; abundance: NA; CDR3aa: CASSYLTASTNEKLFF; CDR3nt: TGTGCCAGCAGCTACCTCACAGCGTCAACTAATGAAAAACTGTTTTTT
v_gene: TRBV7-2; j_gene: TRBJ1-3; d_gene: NA; abundance: NA; CDR3aa: CASSTHREGNTIYF; CDR3nt: TGTGCCAGCAGCACCCACAGGGAAGGAAACACCATATATTTT
v_gene: TRBV11-2; j_gene: TRBJ1-6; d_gene: NA; abundance: NA; CDR3aa: CASSTRRADNSPLHF; CDR3nt: TGTGCCAGCAGCACGCGCAGGGCAGACAATTCACCCCTCCACTTT
v_gene: TRBV27; j_gene: TRBJ2-3; d_gene: NA; abundance: few; CDR3aa: CASSLTVGRDGTQYF; CDR3nt: TGTGCCAGCAGTTTAACTGTGGGCAGGGATGGTACGCAGTATTTT
v_gene: TRBV28; j_gene: TRBJ2-3; d_gene: TRBD1; abundance: NA; CDR3aa: CASSIGQGGLDTQYF; CDR3nt: TGTGCCAGCAGTATCGGACAGGGGGGATTAGATACGCAGTATTTT
v_gene: TRBV19; j_gene: TRBJ1-4; d_gene: NA; abundance: NA; CDR3aa: CASSGLGMKLFF; CDR3nt: TGTGCCAGTAGTGGACTAGGAATGAAACTGTTTTTT
v_gene: TRBV4-1; j_gene: TRBJ2-7; d_gene: NA; abundance: NA; CDR3aa: CASGTKSYEQYF; CDR3nt: TGCGCCAGCGGGACAAAGTCCTACGAGCAGTACTTC
v_gene: TRBV5-1; j_gene: TRBJ2-5; d_gene: TRBD1; abundance: NA; CDR3aa: CASSTLNRGETQYF; CDR3nt: TGCGCCAGCAGCACACTTAACAGGGGAGAGACCCAGTACTTC
v_gene: TRBV10-1; j_gene: TRBJ2-7; d_gene: TRBD1; abundance: once; CDR3aa: CASSRDRVYEQYF; CDR3nt: TGCGCCAGCAGCCGGGACAGGGTGTACGAGCAGTACTTC
v_gene: TRBV18; j_gene: TRBJ1-6; d_gene: TRBD1; abundance: NA; CDR3aa: CASSGTENNSPLHF; CDR3nt: TGTGCCAGCTCAGGGACAGAGAATAATTCACCCCTCCACTTT
v_gene: TRBV6-6; j_gene: TRBJ2-2; d_gene: TRBD2; abundance: NA; CDR3aa: CASRFYTGRDTGELFF; CDR3nt: TGTGCCAGCAGGTTCTATACGGGGAGGGACACCGGGGAGCTGTTTTTT
v_gene: TRBV29-1; j_gene: TRBJ1-2; d_gene: TRBD1; abundance: NA; CDR3aa: CSSGVGQGYGYTF; CDR3nt: TGCAGCTCAGGGGTGGGACAGGGCTATGGCTACACCTTC
v_gene: TRBV19; j_gene: TRBJ1-5; d_gene: NA; abundance: NA; CDR3aa: CASSIRRDSNSNQPQHF; CDR3nt: TGTGCCAGTAGTATACGCCGGGACTCAAATAGCAATCAGCCCCAGCATTTT
v_gene: TRBV11-2; j_gene: TRBJ1-5; d_gene: NA; abundance: NA; CDR3aa: CASSLGSNQPQHF; CDR3nt: TGTGCCAGCAGCTTAGGCAGCAATCAGCCCCAGCATTTT
v_gene: TRBV28; j_gene: TRBJ2-7; d_gene: NA; abundance: NA; CDR3aa: CASSFGLSGYEQYF; CDR3nt: TGTGCCAGCAGTTTCGGTTTGTCCGGCTACGAGCAGTACTTC
v_gene: TRBV27; j_gene: TRBJ1-4; d_gene: TRBD1; abundance: NA; CDR3aa: CASGDRGLFGEKLFF; CDR3nt: TGTGCCAGCGGGGACAGGGGGCTCTTTGGTGAAAAACTGTTTTTT
v_gene: TRBV19; j_gene: TRBJ1-4; d_gene: NA; abundance: NA; CDR3aa: CASSSSSNEKLFF; CDR3nt: TGTGCCAGTAGTAGCAGCTCTAATGAAAAACTGTTTTTT
v_gene: TRBV27; j_gene: TRBJ2-7; d_gene: TRBD2; abundance: NA; CDR3aa: CASRGTSGSSYEQYF; CDR3nt: TGTGCCAGCAGGGGGACTAGCGGTTCCTCCTACGAGCAGTACTTC
v_gene: TRBV6-1; j_gene: TRBJ2-3; d_gene: TRBD1; abundance: NA; CDR3aa: CASSVFRTGDFTDTQYF; CDR3nt: TGTGCCAGCAGTGTATTTAGGACAGGGGATTTCACAGATACGCAGTATTTT
v_gene: TRBV11-2; j_gene: TRBJ2-5; d_gene: NA; abundance: once; CDR3aa: CASSQRRGSRETQYF; CDR3nt: TGTGCCAGCAGCCAAAGGAGGGGGAGTCGAGAGACCCAGTACTTC
v_gene: TRBV5-6; j_gene: TRBJ2-1; d_gene: NA; abundance: NA; CDR3aa: CASSLDSTGNEQFF; CDR3nt: TGTGCCAGCAGTCTCGACTCCACCGGCAATGAGCAGTTCTTC
v_gene: TRBV5-4; j_gene: TRBJ1-2; d_gene: TRBD1; abundance: once; CDR3aa: CASSLPTGGSNYGYTF; CDR3nt: TGTGCCAGCAGCCTTCCCACAGGGGGATCTAACTATGGCTACACCTTC
v_gene: TRBV28; j_gene: TRBJ1-1; d_gene: NA; abundance: NA; CDR3aa: CASSFLTAEAFF; CDR3nt: TGTGCCAGCAGTTTTTTAACAGCTGAAGCTTTCTTT
v_gene: TRBV28; j_gene: TRBJ1-3; d_gene: NA; abundance: few; CDR3aa: CASRDPGSGNTIYF; CDR3nt: TGTGCCAGCAGGGACCCGGGTTCAGGAAACACCATATATTTT
v_gene: TRBV6-1; j_gene: TRBJ1-2; d_gene: NA; abundance: few; CDR3aa: CASSEASPYYGYTF; CDR3nt: TGTGCCAGCAGTGAGGCCAGCCCCTACTATGGCTACACCTTC
v_gene: TRBV29-1; j_gene: TRBJ2-7; d_gene: NA; abundance: NA; CDR3aa: CSVRQGGDEQYF; CDR3nt: TGCAGCGTTAGACAGGGAGGGGACGAGCAGTACTTC